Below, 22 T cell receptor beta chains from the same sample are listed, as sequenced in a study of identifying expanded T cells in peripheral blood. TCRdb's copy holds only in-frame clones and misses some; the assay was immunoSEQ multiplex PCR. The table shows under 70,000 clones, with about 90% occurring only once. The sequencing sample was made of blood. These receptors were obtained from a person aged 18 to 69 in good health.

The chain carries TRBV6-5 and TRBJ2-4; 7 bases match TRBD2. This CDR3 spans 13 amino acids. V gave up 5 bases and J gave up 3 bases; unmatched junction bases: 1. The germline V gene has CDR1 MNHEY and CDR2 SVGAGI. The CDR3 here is CASSRDYKNIQYF. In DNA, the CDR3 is TGTGCCAGCAGTCGGGACTACAAAAACATTCAGTACTTC.

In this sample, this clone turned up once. This CDR3 reads CASSSGLAGGLPNTGELFF. Here the CDR3 DNA reads TGCGCCAGCAGCTCCGGACTAGCGGGAGGTCTCCCCAACACCGGGGAGCTGTTTTTT. This chain joins TRBV5-1 and TRBJ2-2; 14 bases align to TRBD2. Per germline, CDR1 SGHRS and CDR2 YFSETQ. J was trimmed by 2 bases and V by 3 bases; bases with no gene match: 9. The CDR3 runs to 19 residues. Combining the CDR3 with reference TRBV5-1 and TRBJ2-2 gives the whole variable domain KAGVTQTPRYLIKTRGQQVTLSCSPISGHRSVSWYQQTPGQGLQFLFEYFSETQRNKGNFPGRFSGRQFSNSRSEMNVSTLELGDSALYLCASSSGLAGGLPNTGELFFGEGSRLTVL.

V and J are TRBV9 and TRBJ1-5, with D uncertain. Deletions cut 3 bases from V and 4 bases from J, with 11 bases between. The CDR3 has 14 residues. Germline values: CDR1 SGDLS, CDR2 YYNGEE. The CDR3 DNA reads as TGTGCCAGCAGCGGTCACAGCGAGAATCAGCCCCAGCATTTT. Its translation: CASSGHSENQPQHF.

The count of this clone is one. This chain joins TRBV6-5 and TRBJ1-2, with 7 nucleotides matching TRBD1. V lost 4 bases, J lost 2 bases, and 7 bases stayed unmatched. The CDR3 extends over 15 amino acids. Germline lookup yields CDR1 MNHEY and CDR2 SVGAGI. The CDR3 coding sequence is TGTGCCAGCAGTTCCTCCGGGACAGCCAACTATGGCTACACCTTC. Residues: CASSSSGTANYGYTF.

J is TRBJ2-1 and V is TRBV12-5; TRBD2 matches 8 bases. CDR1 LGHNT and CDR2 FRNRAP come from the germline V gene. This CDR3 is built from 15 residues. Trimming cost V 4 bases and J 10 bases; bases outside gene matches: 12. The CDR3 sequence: CASGSGTSVTGEQFF. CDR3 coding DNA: TGTGCTAGTGGTTCCGGGACTAGTGTTACCGGGGAGCAGTTCTTC.

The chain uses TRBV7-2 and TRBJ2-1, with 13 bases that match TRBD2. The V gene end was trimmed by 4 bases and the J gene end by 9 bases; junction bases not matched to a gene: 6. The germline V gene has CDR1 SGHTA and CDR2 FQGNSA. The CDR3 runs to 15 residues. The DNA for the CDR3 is TGTGCCAGCAGCTCCCGGACTAGCGGGAGCATTGAGCAGTTCTTC. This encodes CASSSRTSGSIEQFF.

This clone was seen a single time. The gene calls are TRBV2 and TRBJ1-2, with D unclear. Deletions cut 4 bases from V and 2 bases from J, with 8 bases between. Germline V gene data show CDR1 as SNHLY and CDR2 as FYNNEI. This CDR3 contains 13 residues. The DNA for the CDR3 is TGTGCCAGCAGTGTTGACAAGAACTATGGCTACACCTTC. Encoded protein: CASSVDKNYGYTF. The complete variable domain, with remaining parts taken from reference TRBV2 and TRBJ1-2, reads EPEVTQTPSHQVTQMGQEVILRCVPISNHLYFYWYRQILGQKVEFLVSFYNNEISEKSEIFDDQFSVERPDGSNFTLKIRSTKLEDSAMYFCASSVDKNYGYTFGSGTRLTVV.

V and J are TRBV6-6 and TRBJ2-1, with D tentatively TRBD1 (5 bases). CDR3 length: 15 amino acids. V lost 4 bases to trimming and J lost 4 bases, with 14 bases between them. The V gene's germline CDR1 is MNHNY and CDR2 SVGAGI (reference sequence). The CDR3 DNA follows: TGTGCCAGCAGTTCTCAGGGTGCATTTTACAATGAGCAGTTCTTC. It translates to CASSSQGAFYNEQFF.

CDR3 in DNA: TGTGCCAGCAGCTTAGATGGGGCTAGCGGGATCTCCTACGAGCAGTACTTC. It encodes CASSLDGASGISYEQYF. The chain employs TRBV11-2 and TRBJ2-7, with 9 bases lining up with TRBD2. CDR1 is SGHAT and CDR2 is FQNNGV in the germline V gene. The CDR3 is 17 residues long. Germline trimming cut 0 bases from V and 0 bases from J; bases unmatched to any gene: 6.

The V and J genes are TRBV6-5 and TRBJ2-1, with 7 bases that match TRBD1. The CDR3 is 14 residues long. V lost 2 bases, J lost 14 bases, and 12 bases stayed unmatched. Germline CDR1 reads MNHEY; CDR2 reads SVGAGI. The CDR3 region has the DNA TGTGCCAGCAGTTACGTAGGGGTCCGACAGGGAGAGTTCTTC. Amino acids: CASSYVGVRQGEFF.

CDR3 in DNA: TGTGCCAGTAGTATAAATTGGAATCAGCCCCAGCATTTT. Protein sequence: CASSINWNQPQHF. The rearrangement links TRBV19 to TRBJ1-5; D gene uncertain. The CDR3 has 13 residues. Per germline, CDR1 LNHDA and CDR2 SQIVND (reference sequence). Trimming took 2 bases from V and 4 from J, leaving 6 bases between them.

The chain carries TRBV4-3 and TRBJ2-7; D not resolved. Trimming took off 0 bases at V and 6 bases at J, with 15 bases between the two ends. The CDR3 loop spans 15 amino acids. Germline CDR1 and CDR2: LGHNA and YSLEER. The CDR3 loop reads CASSQDLSRRGEQYF. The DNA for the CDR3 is TGCGCCAGCAGCCAAGATCTGAGCCGTAGAGGCGAGCAGTACTTC.

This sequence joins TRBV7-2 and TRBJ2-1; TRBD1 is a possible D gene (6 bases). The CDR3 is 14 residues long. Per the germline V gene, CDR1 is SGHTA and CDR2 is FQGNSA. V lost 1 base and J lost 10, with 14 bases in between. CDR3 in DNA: TGTGCCAGCAGCTTAGATGGCCTCGGACAGGAGCAGTTCTTC. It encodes CASSLDGLGQEQFF.

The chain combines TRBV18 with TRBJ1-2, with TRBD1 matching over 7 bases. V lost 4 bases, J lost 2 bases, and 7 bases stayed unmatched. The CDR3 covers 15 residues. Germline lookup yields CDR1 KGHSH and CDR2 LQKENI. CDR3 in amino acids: CASSLKGGSNYGYTF. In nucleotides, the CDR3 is TGTGCCAGCTCACTCAAAGGGGGCTCAAACTATGGCTACACCTTC.

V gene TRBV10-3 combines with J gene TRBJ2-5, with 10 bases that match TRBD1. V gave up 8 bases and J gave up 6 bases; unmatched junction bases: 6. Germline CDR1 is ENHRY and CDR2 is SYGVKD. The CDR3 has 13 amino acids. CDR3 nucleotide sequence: TGTGCCATCGCCGGGACAGGGGAAAAGACCCAGTACTTC. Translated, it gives CAIAGTGEKTQYF.

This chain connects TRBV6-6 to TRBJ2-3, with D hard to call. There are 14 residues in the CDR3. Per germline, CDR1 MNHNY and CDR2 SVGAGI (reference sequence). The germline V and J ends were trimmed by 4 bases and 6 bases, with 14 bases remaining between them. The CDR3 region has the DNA TGTGCCAGCAGTTCCGGGCCTCATGGGGATACGCAGTATTTT. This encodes CASSSGPHGDTQYF.

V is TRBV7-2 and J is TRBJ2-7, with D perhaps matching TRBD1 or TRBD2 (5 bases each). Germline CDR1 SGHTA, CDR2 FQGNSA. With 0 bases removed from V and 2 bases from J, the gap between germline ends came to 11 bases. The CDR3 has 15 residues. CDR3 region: CASSLAGTGPYEQYF. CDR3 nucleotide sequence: TGTGCCAGCAGCTTAGCGGGGACGGGACCCTACGAGCAGTACTTC.

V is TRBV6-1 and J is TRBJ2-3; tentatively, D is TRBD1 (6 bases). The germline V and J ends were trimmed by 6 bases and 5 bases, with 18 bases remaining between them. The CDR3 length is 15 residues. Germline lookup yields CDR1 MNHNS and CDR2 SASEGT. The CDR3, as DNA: TGTGCCAGCAGAGGGGAAACAGGGTCGGTAGATACGCAGTATTTT. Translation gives CASRGETGSVDTQYF.

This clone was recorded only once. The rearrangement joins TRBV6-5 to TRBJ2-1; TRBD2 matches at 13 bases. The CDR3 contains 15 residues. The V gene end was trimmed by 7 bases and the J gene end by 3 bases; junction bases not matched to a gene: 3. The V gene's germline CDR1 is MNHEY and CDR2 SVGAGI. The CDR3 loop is CASTRTSGSYNEQFF. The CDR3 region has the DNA TGTGCCAGCACCAGGACTAGCGGGAGCTACAATGAGCAGTTCTTC.

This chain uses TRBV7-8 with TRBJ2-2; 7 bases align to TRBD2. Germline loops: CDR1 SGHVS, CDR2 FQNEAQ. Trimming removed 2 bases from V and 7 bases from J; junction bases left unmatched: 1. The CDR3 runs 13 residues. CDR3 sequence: CASSLLADGELFF. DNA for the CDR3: TGTGCCAGCAGCTTACTAGCGGACGGGGAGCTGTTTTTT.

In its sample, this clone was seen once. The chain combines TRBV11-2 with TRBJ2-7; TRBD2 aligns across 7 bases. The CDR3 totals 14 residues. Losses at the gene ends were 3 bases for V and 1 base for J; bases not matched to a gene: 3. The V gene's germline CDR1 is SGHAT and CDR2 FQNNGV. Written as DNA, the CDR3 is TGTGCCAGCAGCTTGCGGGAGATGTCCTACGAGCAGTACTTC. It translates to CASSLREMSYEQYF. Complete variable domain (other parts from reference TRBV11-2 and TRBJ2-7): EAGVAQSPRYKIIEKRQSVAFWCNPISGHATLYWYQQILGQGPKLLIQFQNNGVVDDSQLPKDRFSAERLKGVDSTLKIQPAKLEDSAVYLCASSLREMSYEQYFGPGTRLTVT.

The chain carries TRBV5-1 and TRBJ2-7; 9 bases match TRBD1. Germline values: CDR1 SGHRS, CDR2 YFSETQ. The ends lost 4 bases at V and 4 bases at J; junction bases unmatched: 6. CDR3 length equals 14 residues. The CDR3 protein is CASSQGQGSYEQYF. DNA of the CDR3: TGCGCCAGCAGCCAGGGACAGGGATCTTACGAGCAGTACTTC.